This T cell receptor beta chain was captured by sequencing in a study of CD8 T cells in Susac syndrome. This clonotype showed up just a few times. It was negative isolation that provided the CD8+ and CD4+ T cells, whereas TEMRA cells were enriched by FACS. The RNA input was roughly 0.45 to 1 ug, and it was reverse transcribed with random hexamers. MiXCR, applied by TCRdb to the immunoSEQ multiplex PCR reads, yields one record per CDR3 protein. The sample carries around 140,000 distinct CDR3 sequences, 65% to 90% recorded once. The CDR3 loop spans 14 amino acids. V lost 1 base and J lost 5, with 8 bases in between. CDR1 and CDR2 from the germline V gene are MGHRA and YSYEKL.

The TCR originated in a human donor with multiple sclerosis. This chain joins TRBV4-1 and TRBJ2-2; D is unclear. The specimen was CD8+ T cells from PBMCs. CDR3 loop: CASSQGPQTGELFF. CDR3 in DNA: TGCGCCAGCAGCCAAGGCCCGCAAACCGGGGAGCTGTTTTTT.